The sequence of this TCR beta chain was determined in a study of T-cell memory formation after mild COVID-19. Findings of the study overall: A second wave expanding day 15 to 37 was CD4+-biased; contracting clones were balanced. Contracting CD4+ clones were located mainly in CM and EM, and CD8+ clones in EMRA. Pre-infection memory held some responding clones, suggesting pre-existing cross-reactive T cells responded.

As to this clonotype: The target antigen is unknown.

MiXCR was run by TCRdb on the 5' RACE reads, yielding one entry per CDR3 protein. The sample lists approximately 150,000 distinct CDR3 sequences, more than 12% occurring once. This TCR was recovered from an adult woman who had mild COVID-19 (a few samples of this study predate the infection). Cell type and time point are not known. Sequences were obtained from PBMCs or a T cell subset sorted from them (not recorded which).

DNA for the CDR3: TGTGCCAGCAGCAATGGGTGGGGGCGCAAAAGCGAGCAGTACTTC. Protein product: CASSNGWGRKSEQYF. The chain joins TRBV21-1 to TRBJ2-7; TRBD1, the table's D call, was not compared with the DNA. TRBV21-1 is flagged as a pseudogene. The CDR3 extends over 15 amino acids.